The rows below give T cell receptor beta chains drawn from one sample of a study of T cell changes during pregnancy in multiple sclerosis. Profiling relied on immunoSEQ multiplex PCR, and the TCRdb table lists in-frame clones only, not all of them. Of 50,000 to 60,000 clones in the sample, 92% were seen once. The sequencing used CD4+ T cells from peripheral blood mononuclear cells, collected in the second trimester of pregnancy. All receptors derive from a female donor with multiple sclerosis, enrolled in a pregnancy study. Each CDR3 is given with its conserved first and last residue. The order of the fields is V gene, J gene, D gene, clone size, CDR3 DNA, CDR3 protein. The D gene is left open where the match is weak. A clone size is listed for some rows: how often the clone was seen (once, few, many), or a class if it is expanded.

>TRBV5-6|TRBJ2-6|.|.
TGTGCCAGCAGCTGGCCGCGCGCGGGGTATGGGGCCAACGTCCTGACTTTC
CASSWPRAGYGANVLTF
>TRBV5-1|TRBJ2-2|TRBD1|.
TGCGCCAGCAGCTTTGGACAGGGGAACACCGGGGAGCTGTTTTTT
CASSFGQGNTGELFF
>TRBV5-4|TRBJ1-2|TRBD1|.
TGTGCCAGCAGCTTGGGAACAACAGGGGTAAACTATGGCTACACCTTC
CASSLGTTGVNYGYTF
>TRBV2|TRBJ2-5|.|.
TGTGCCAGCAGTGTTTGGCTAGAGGGAGAGACCCAGTACTTC
CASSVWLEGETQYF
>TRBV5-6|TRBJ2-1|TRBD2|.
TGTGCCAGCAGCTACCTCGGACTAGCGGAGAATGAGCAGTTCTTC
CASSYLGLAENEQFF
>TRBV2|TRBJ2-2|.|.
TGTGCCAGCAGTCCGGACACCGGGGAGCTGTTTTTT
CASSPDTGELFF
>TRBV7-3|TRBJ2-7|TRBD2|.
TGTGCCAGCAGCCCCGGGGCCAGCGGGGGGATATACTACGAGCAGTACTTC
CASSPGASGGIYYEQYF
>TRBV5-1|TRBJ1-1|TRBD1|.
TGCGCCAGCAGCCCCGCACAGGGGGCGCGGGTAGCTGAAGCTTTCTTT
CASSPAQGARVAEAFF
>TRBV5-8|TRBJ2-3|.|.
TGTGCCAGCAGTTATGGGGGCAAAAGCACAGATACGCAGTATTTT
CASSYGGKSTDTQYF
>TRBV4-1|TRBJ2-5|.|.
TGCGCCAGCAGCTACGGGGAGACCCAGTACTTC
CASSYGETQYF
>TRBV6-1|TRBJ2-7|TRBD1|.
TGTGCCAGCAGTGCGACAGGGAAAATGGAGCAGTACTTC
CASSATGKMEQYF
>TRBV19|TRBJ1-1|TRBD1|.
TGTGCCAGTAACCGACAGGGGGCAGGATCGGACACTGAAGCTTTCTTT
CASNRQGAGSDTEAFF
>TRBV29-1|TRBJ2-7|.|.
TGCAGCGCCGAAGGGGCCAGCTACGAGCAGTACTTC
CSAEGASYEQYF
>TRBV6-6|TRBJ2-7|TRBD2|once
TGTGCCAGCAGCCGGACTAGCGGGGCCAACGAGCAGTACTTC
CASSRTSGANEQYF
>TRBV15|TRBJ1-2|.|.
TGTGCCACCAGCAGAGAACGATTGTTGGGGGCCGGCGGTGGCTACACCTTC
CATSRERLLGAGGGYTF
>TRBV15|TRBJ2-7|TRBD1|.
TGTGCCACCAGCGTTGGACAGGACACCTACGAGCAGTACTTC
CATSVGQDTYEQYF
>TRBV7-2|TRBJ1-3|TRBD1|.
TGTGCCAGCAGCTTAGAGGGGGCAAGGGGAAACACCATATATTTT
CASSLEGARGNTIYF
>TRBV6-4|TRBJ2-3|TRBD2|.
TGTGCCAGTAAATTCTCTAGCGGGGGCTTGGATACGCAGTATTTT
CASKFSSGGLDTQYF
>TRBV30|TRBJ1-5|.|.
TGTGCCTGGAGTGGCAGGGGCAATCAGCCCCAGCATTTT
CAWSGRGNQPQHF
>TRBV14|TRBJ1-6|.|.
TGTGCCAGCAGCTGGACAGCTGATAATTCACCCCTCCACTTT
CASSWTADNSPLHF
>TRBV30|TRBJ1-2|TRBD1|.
TGTGCCTGGATCCCGGGGACAGGGAGCTATGGCTACACCTTC
CAWIPGTGSYGYTF
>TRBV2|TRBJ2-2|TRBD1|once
TGTGCCAGCAGTGTAAGACAGGGGCCCGGGGAGCTGTTTTTT
CASSVRQGPGELFF
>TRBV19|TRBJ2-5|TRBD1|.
TGTGCCAGTAGTATAGGGGGGATAGGGGGCGCGAAGACCCAGTACTTC
CASSIGGIGGAKTQYF
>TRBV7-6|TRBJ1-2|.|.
TGTGCCAGCAGCTTGGAAGGGGGGGACTATGGCTACACCTTC
CASSLEGGDYGYTF
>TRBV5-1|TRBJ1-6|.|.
TGCGCCAGCACCCGGGGGGACCCTAATTCACCCCTCCACTTT
CASTRGDPNSPLHF
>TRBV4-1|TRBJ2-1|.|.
TGCGCCAGCAGCCAAGATCTGAGGCTGGCGGACTCCTACAATGAGCAGTTCTTC
CASSQDLRLADSYNEQFF
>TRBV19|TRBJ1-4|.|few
TGTGCCAGTAACGACAGAGTTAATGAAAAACTGTTTTTT
CASNDRVNEKLFF
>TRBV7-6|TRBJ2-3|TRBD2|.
TGTGCCAGCACACCTAGGGGACTAGCGGGAGCCACAGATACGCAGTATTTT
CASTPRGLAGATDTQYF
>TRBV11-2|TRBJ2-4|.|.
TGTGCCAGCAGACAAATTAGGGGTCGGCAGGGGTTCATTCAGTACTTC
CASRQIRGRQGFIQYF
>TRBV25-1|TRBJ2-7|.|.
TGTGCCAGCCCCCGGTATATATCGAGGTTCCGCTACGAGCAGTACTTC
CASPRYISRFRYEQYF
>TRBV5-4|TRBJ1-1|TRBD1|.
TGTGCCAGCAGCTCGACAGGGGGGAACACTGAAGCTTTCTTT
CASSSTGGNTEAFF
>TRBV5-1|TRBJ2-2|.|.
TGCGCCAGCAGATCTAACACCGGGGAGCTGTTTTTT
CASRSNTGELFF
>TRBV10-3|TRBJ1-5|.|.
TGTGCCATCAGTGAGTCGGAGAATCAGCCCCAGCATTTT
CAISESENQPQHF
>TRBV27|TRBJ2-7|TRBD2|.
TGTGCCAGCAGTTTATTCTTCCTAGCGGGGGGGGATGCGGAGCAGTACTTC
CASSLFFLAGGDAEQYF
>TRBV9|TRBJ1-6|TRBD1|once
TGTGCCAGCAGCGTAGGAGGGGGCCAGGATTCACCCCTCCACTTT
CASSVGGGQDSPLHF
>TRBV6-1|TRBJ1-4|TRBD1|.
TGTGCCAGCAGTGACGAAGGACAGGGGCAAAAACTGTTTTTT
CASSDEGQGQKLFF
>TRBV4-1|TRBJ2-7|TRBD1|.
TGCGCCAGCAGCCAAGAGAACAGGGGAGATGTCTACGAGCAGTACTTC
CASSQENRGDVYEQYF
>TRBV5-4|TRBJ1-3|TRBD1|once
TGTGCCAGCAGCTTGGGAACCCCGGGACAGGGGGCGCCGGGAAACACCATATATTTT
CASSLGTPGQGAPGNTIYF
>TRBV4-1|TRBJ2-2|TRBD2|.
TGCGCCAGCAGCCTCCGGGAGGGCTACCTGGCAGGGGAGCTGTTTTTT
CASSLREGYLAGELFF
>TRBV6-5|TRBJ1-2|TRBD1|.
TGTGCCAGCAGTTCGGGGGACAGGGCGTATGGCTACACCTTC
CASSSGDRAYGYTF
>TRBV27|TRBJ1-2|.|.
TGTGCCAGCAGTTTCCGGGGGGCCAACTATGGCTACACCTTC
CASSFRGANYGYTF
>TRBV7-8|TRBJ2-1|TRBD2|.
TGTGCCAGCAGCGGAAGACTAGCGGGGGAGAGCAATGAGCAGTTCTTC
CASSGRLAGESNEQFF
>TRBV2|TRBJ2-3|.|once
TGTGCCAGCAGTGATGTCCAGGGGTTGTTTAGTACAGATACGCAGTATTTT
CASSDVQGLFSTDTQYF
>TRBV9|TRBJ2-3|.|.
TGTGCCAGCAGCGTAGCTGAGGCAGGGTATGCAGATACGCAGTATTTT
CASSVAEAGYADTQYF
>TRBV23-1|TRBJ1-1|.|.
TGCGCCAGCAGTCAAACCGGAGGTGCGGTTCGTGGCACTGAAGCTTTCTTT
CASSQTGGAVRGTEAFF
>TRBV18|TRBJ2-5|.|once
TGTGCCAGCTCACCACCGGGCCTCCAAGAGACCCAGTACTTC
CASSPPGLQETQYF
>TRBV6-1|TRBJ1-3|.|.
TGTGCCAGCAGTGATATCGCACTGAGCTCTGGAAACACCATATATTTT
CASSDIALSSGNTIYF
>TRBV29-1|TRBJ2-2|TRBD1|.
TGCAGCGTTGTCCGTCAGGGGGATACCGGGGAGCTGTTTTTT
CSVVRQGDTGELFF
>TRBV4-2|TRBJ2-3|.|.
TGTGCCAGCAGCCAAAGTATGGGGGGGCTGCCGACAGATACGCAGTATTTT
CASSQSMGGLPTDTQYF
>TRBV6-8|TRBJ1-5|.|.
TGTGCCAGCAGTTACAGATCCCAGGGAGGGGGTCAGCCCCAGCATTTT
CASSYRSQGGGQPQHF
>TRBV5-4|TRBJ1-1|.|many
TGTGCCAGCAGCTTACAGGGAGTGAACACTGAAGCTTTCTTT
CASSLQGVNTEAFF
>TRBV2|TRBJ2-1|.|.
TGTGCCAGCAGTGCCATGACTTCGCAGTTCTTC
CASSAMTSQFF
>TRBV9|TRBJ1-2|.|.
TGTGCCAGCAGCGCCCGGGAGGTTGGGGGCTACACCTTC
CASSAREVGGYTF
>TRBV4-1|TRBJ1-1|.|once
TGCGCCAGCAGCCTTCCCCCGCCTCTGCCAGGACAGCTGAACACTGAAGCTTTCTTT
CASSLPPPLPGQLNTEAFF
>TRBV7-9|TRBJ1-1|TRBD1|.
TGTGCCAGCCGAAAATCACGACCGGGACAGGGCCCGCCGAACACTGAAGCTTTCTTT
CASRKSRPGQGPPNTEAFF
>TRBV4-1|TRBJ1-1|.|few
TGCGCCAGCAGCCAAGTAAGATCGGGTTATGAAGCTTTCTTT
CASSQVRSGYEAFF
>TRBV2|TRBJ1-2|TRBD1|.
TGTGCCAGCTTCTGGTTCGTGACAGGGCGGAACGGCTACACCTTC
CASFWFVTGRNGYTF
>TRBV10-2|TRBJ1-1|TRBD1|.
TGCGCCAGCACGTTGGGACAGGGTGGTGGCACTGAAGCTTTCTTT
CASTLGQGGGTEAFF